This TCR beta chain stems from a study of T cell changes during pregnancy in multiple sclerosis. The assay was immunoSEQ multiplex PCR, and TCRdb's table has in-frame clones only and misses some. The table shows roughly 99,000 clones, with around 92% occurring only once. Germline CDR1 is SGHRS and CDR2 is YFSETQ. CDR3 size: 15 residues. Trimming took off 3 bases at V and 12 bases at J, with 22 bases between the two ends. The rearrangement links TRBV5-1 to TRBJ2-1, with a possible D match to TRBD2 (6 bases). Sequenced material: peripheral blood, taken after pregnancy. The sequence came from a female donor in good health, enrolled as a control in a pregnancy study. CDR3 in DNA: TGCGCCAGCAGCTCGTACCCCGGGACTCCCGCCGGGCAGTTCTTC. It translates to CASSSYPGTPAGQFF.